Following are 28 T cell receptor beta chains from one sample sequenced in a study of response to subunit inactivated influenza vaccine. MiXCR, applied by TCRdb to the RT-PCR reads, yields one record per CDR3 protein. The table has around 750,000 distinct CDR3 sequences, around 21% seen once; the top ten hold roughly a tenth. The material was PBMCs from blood, obtained 5 days after vaccination. Source of these receptors: a man in his forties or fifties who received an inactivated influenza vaccine.

The CDR3 sequence: CASSVGMLAGVNTQYF. As DNA, the CDR3 is TGTGCCAGCAGCGTAGGGATGCTAGCGGGAGTGAATACGCAGTATTTT. V and J are TRBV9 and TRBJ2-3, with 10 bases identical to TRBD2. The CDR3 runs 16 residues. Per germline, CDR1 SGDLS and CDR2 YYNGEE. V shed 0 bases and J 7 bases; nucleotides not matched to a gene: 8.

The table lists this clonotype with a few counts. This rearrangement joins TRBV7-9 to TRBJ2-3; D unresolved. Germline values: CDR1 SEHNR, CDR2 FQNEAQ (reference sequence). The CDR3 has 15 amino acids. With 1 base removed from V and 6 bases from J, the gap between germline ends came to 14 bases. The CDR3 spells CASSLGRTPGDTQYF. The CDR3 nucleotides read TGTGCCAGCAGCTTAGGTCGCACCCCCGGGGATACGCAGTATTTT.

This clonotype was seen more than once but under ten times. The V call is TRBV5-1, the J call TRBJ2-7, with TRBD2 identical over 9 bases. V shed 4 bases, J shed 4 bases, and the junction held 9 bases outside the gene matches. The germline CDR1 and CDR2 sequences are SGHRS and YFSETQ. This CDR3 spans 15 amino acids. Here the CDR3 reads CASSPTIAGEYEQYF. The CDR3 DNA reads as TGCGCCAGCAGCCCAACCATAGCGGGAGAGTACGAGCAGTACTTC. The whole variable domain, filled in from reference TRBV5-1 and TRBJ2-7, reads KAGVTQTPRYLIKTRGQQVTLSCSPISGHRSVSWYQQTPGQGLQFLFEYFSETQRNKGNFPGRFSGRQFSNSRSEMNVSTLELGDSALYLCASSPTIAGEYEQYFGPGTRLTVT.

In this sample, this clonotype turned up a few times. This sequence joins TRBV10-3 and TRBJ1-1, with TRBD1 as a possible D gene (5 bases). CDR1 is ENHRY and CDR2 is SYGVKD in the germline V gene. The CDR3 is 13 amino acids. V shed 4 bases and J shed 2 bases, with 8 bases lying between them. The CDR3 DNA follows: TGTGCCATCAGTGGGGGGACCAACACTGAAGCTTTCTTT. It yields the protein CAISGGTNTEAFF.

This clonotype was found a few times. V and J are TRBV29-1 and TRBJ1-1; D is unclear. This CDR3 is 15 amino acids long. V lost 2 bases and J lost 0, with 13 bases in between. The germline gives CDR1 SQVTM, CDR2 ANQGSEA. CDR3 sequence (DNA): TGCAGCGTTGAATTGGGGTGGAAAATGAACACTGAAGCTTTCTTT. Translation gives CSVELGWKMNTEAFF.

The chain couples TRBV12-3 or TRBV12-4 to TRBJ2-7, with a tentative D call TRBD1 (7 bases). The CDR3 runs 12 residues. Trimming cost V 7 bases and J 7 bases, with 14 bases left between them. In DNA, the CDR3 is TGTGCCAGCACCGAGGGGGCGGGGGAGCAGTACTTC. Amino acid sequence: CASTEGAGEQYF.

J is TRBJ2-1 and V is TRBV7-4; D unresolved. Per germline, CDR1 SGHVT and CDR2 SQSDAQ. The CDR3 is 16 residues long. The germline V and J ends were trimmed by 5 bases and 0 bases, with 14 bases remaining between them. CDR3 amino acids: CASSGVRSSSYNEQFF. CDR3 sequence (DNA): TGTGCCAGCAGCGGGGTGAGGAGCTCCTCCTACAATGAGCAGTTCTTC. Full variable domain (rest looked up from reference TRBV7-4 and TRBJ2-1): GAGVSQSPRYKVAKRGRDVALRCDSISGHVTLYWYRQTLGQGSEVLTYSQSDAQRDKSGRPSGRFSAERPERSVSTLKIQRTEQGDSAVYLCASSGVRSSSYNEQFFGPGTRLTVL.

This clonotype was seen a handful of times. The chain uses TRBV7-8 and TRBJ1-1; TRBD1 aligns across 10 bases. V lost 3 bases, J lost 5 bases, and 3 bases stayed unmatched. Germline assignment: CDR1 SGHVS and CDR2 FQNEAQ. The CDR3 has 14 amino acids. CDR3 bases: TGTGCCAGCAGCTTTCCGGGACAGGGGACTGAAGCTTTCTTT. Protein product: CASSFPGQGTEAFF.

This clonotype was seen more than once but under ten times. This chain links TRBV20-1 with TRBJ1-2, with TRBD1 matching over 9 bases. CDR1 is DFQATT, CDR2 SNEGSKA, per germline (reference sequence). There are 18 residues in the CDR3. With 0 bases clipped from V and 0 bases from J, the junction kept 11 bases outside the gene matches. In DNA, the CDR3 is TGCAGTGCTAGAGACGACCGGGACAGGGAAATTACTAACTATGGCTACACCTTC. It specifies CSARDDRDREITNYGYTF.

This clonotype was seen a few times. The chain recombines TRBV6-5 with TRBJ2-7; tentatively, D is TRBD1 (7 bases). V lost 0 bases and J lost 5, with 11 bases in between. CDR3 length: 14 residues. The germline CDR1 and CDR2 sequences are MNHEY and SVGAGI. The CDR3 spells CASSYSAGGNEQYF. The CDR3 DNA sequence: TGTGCCAGCAGTTACTCAGCAGGGGGGAACGAGCAGTACTTC.

In this sample, this clonotype turned up a few times. This sequence joins TRBV5-1 and TRBJ1-2; 7 nucleotides match TRBD1. The CDR3 is made up of 15 amino acids. The germline gives CDR1 SGHRS, CDR2 YFSETQ. J was trimmed by 1 base and V by 3 bases; bases with no gene match: 6. This CDR3 reads CASSSRQGYNYGYTF. CDR3 nucleotide sequence: TGCGCCAGCAGCTCAAGACAGGGCTATAACTATGGCTACACCTTC.

V usage is TRBV12-3 or TRBV12-4 and J usage is TRBJ2-5; weak D call: TRBD1 (6 bases). V was pared by 3 bases and J by 0 bases, with 11 bases between. This CDR3 has 15 amino acids. CDR3 sequence reads: CASSFAGAHQETQYF. In nucleotides, the CDR3 is TGTGCCAGCAGTTTCGCAGGGGCCCACCAAGAGACCCAGTACTTC.

This clonotype has only a few counts. The gene calls are TRBV6-5 and TRBJ1-2, with no clear D. V was cut by 6 bases and J by 2 bases, with 7 bases left in between. Germline V lookup: CDR1 MNHEY, CDR2 SVGAGI. This CDR3 contains 12 residues. The CDR3, as DNA: TGTGCCAGCAGCCAGCTCAACTATGGCTACACCTTC. Residues: CASSQLNYGYTF.

Of note for this clonotype: A much bigger clone sits one base away, suggesting this may be a read error. The rearrangement joins TRBV27 to TRBJ1-1; D gene unclear. Germline-derived CDR1 and CDR2 are MNHEY and SMNVEV (reference sequence). Between the trimmed V and J ends, which lost 3 bases and 1 base, there was a span of 9 bases. The CDR3 is 14 residues long. The CDR3 protein is CASSLYRTNTEAFF. The CDR3 DNA reads as TGTGCCAGCAGTTTGTACCGAACGAACACTGAAGCTTTCTTT.

This clonotype was seen many times. The rearrangement links TRBV7-2 to TRBJ2-5; unclear D gene. The ends were cut back, 2 bases at V and 9 bases at J, with 10 bases in the middle. CDR1 is SGHTA, CDR2 FQGNSA, per germline. This CDR3 is 12 amino acids long. The CDR3 spells CASSLRSGAQYF. In DNA, the CDR3 is TGTGCCAGCAGCTTACGAAGTGGGGCCCAGTACTTC.

The gene calls are TRBV4-3 and TRBJ2-1, with D possibly matching TRBD1 (5 bases). Germline V gives CDR1 LGHNA, CDR2 YSLEER. Trimming left V 0 bases short and J 7 bases short, with 16 bases between. The CDR3 is 16 amino acids. In nucleotides, the CDR3 is TGCGCCAGCAGCCAAGAACTCGTGGGGCACGGGAATGAGCAGTTCTTC. Translation: CASSQELVGHGNEQFF.

This clonotype was seen many times. The J gene is TRBJ1-2, the V gene TRBV12-3 or TRBV12-4; D uncertain. V lost 4 bases and J 4 bases, leaving 13 bases between the germline ends. This CDR3 is 14 amino acids long. In nucleotides, the CDR3 is TGTGCCAGCAGTTCCCTATTAGCTGGCTATGGCTACACCTTC. Protein sequence: CASSSLLAGYGYTF.

The rearrangement joins TRBV7-6 to TRBJ2-7; D may be TRBD2 (6 bases). Germline CDR1 SGHVS, CDR2 FNYEAQ. This CDR3 spans 14 amino acids. V was shortened by 5 bases and J by 0 bases, with 11 bases between the two germline ends. CDR3: CASSATSSSYEQYF. The CDR3 nucleotides read TGTGCCAGCAGCGCAACTAGCAGCTCCTACGAGCAGTACTTC. The full variable domain, completed using reference TRBV7-6 and TRBJ2-7, is GAGVSQSPRYKVTKRGQDVALRCDPISGHVSLYWYRQALGQGPEFLTYFNYEAQQDKSGLPNDRFSAERPEGSISTLTIQRTEQRDSAMYRCASSATSSSYEQYFGPGTRLTVT.

This clonotype was observed at least ten times. The V call is TRBV25-1, the J call TRBJ1-1; D is perhaps TRBD1 (5 bases). The V and J ends lost 6 bases and 1 base respectively, with 12 bases between them. CDR1 and CDR2 from the germline V gene are MGHDK and SYGVNS. The CDR3 consists of 14 residues. This CDR3 reads CASSQARGNTEAFF. The CDR3 coding sequence is TGTGCCAGCAGCCAGGCAAGGGGGAACACTGAAGCTTTCTTT.

V usage is TRBV6-1 and J usage is TRBJ1-2, with D possibly being TRBD1 (5 bases). The CDR3 length is 14 residues. The germline CDR1 and CDR2 sequences are MNHNS and SASEGT. Trimming took 7 bases from V and 0 from J, leaving 12 bases between them. The CDR3 DNA follows: TGTGCCAGCACCCGGTTGGGGGCTAACTATGGCTACACCTTC. Residues: CASTRLGANYGYTF.

The chain carries TRBV6-1 and TRBJ1-4, with 8 bases lining up with TRBD1. The ends lost 6 bases at V and 5 bases at J; junction bases unmatched: 11. The CDR3 is 16 amino acids. The V gene's germline CDR1 is MNHNS and CDR2 SASEGT. CDR3 nucleotides: TGTGCCAGCAGAACTACCGCCGGGACAGGAAATGAAAAACTGTTTTTT. Amino acid sequence: CASRTTAGTGNEKLFF.

The rearrangement links TRBV7-2 to TRBJ2-3; 11 bases are shared with TRBD2. Germline values: CDR1 SGHTA, CDR2 FQGNSA. The CDR3 is made up of 16 amino acids. J was trimmed by 4 bases and V by 1 base; bases with no gene match: 4. The CDR3 region is CASSLGLAGLADTQYF. CDR3 in DNA: TGTGCCAGCAGCTTAGGACTAGCGGGACTGGCAGATACGCAGTATTTT.

This chain joins TRBV6-5 and TRBJ2-5; D not certain. The V gene's germline CDR1 is MNHEY and CDR2 SVGAGI. There are 15 residues in the CDR3. V was cut by 2 bases and J by 4 bases, with 14 bases left in between. Written as DNA, the CDR3 is TGTGCCAGCAGTTACGGCCCGTTACCCGGAGAGACCCAGTACTTC. This encodes CASSYGPLPGETQYF.

This chain uses TRBV5-4 with TRBJ2-1; D remains ambiguous. The CDR3 spans 17 residues. CDR1 is SGHNT and CDR2 is YYREEE in the germline V gene (reference sequence). Trimming stripped 4 bases from V and 3 bases from J, with 20 bases between. The CDR3 is CASSHRPTTHIYNEQFF. The CDR3 nucleotides are TGTGCCAGCAGCCATAGACCAACCACCCACATCTACAATGAGCAGTTCTTC.

The chain links TRBV6-2 or TRBV6-3 to TRBJ2-2, with 9 bases matching TRBD2. Germline trimming cut 2 bases from V and 3 bases from J; bases unmatched to any gene: 16. Germline V CDR1 and CDR2: MNHEY, SVGEGT. CDR3 length equals 20 residues. CDR3 amino acids: CASSYTGWISGRTYTGELFF. CDR3 coding DNA: TGTGCCAGCAGTTACACGGGCTGGATAAGCGGGAGGACTTACACCGGGGAGCTGTTTTTT.

This clonotype was seen more than once but under ten times. V and J are TRBV7-9 and TRBJ2-2, with 10 bases that match TRBD1. Germline loops: CDR1 SEHNR, CDR2 FQNEAQ (reference sequence). V trimming: 10 bases; J trimming: 0 bases; junction bases outside the gene matches: 11. The CDR3 totals 17 residues. The CDR3 DNA reads as TGTGCCACCTCTTGGGGACAGGGGACCCCGAACACCGGGGAGCTGTTTTTT. It codes for CATSWGQGTPNTGELFF.

The chain joins TRBV12-3 or TRBV12-4 to TRBJ1-4; D is undetermined. The CDR3 consists of 13 residues. Trimming removed 1 base at V and 8 bases at J, with 8 bases between. Written as DNA, the CDR3 is TGTGCCAGCAGTTTAGGGCTCAAGGAAAAACTGTTTTTT. Its translation is CASSLGLKEKLFF.

In this sample, this clonotype turned up a few times. The chain links TRBV20-1 to TRBJ1-1, with D possibly matching TRBD1 (5 bases). Trimming left V 3 bases short and J 1 base short, with 12 bases between. Germline-derived CDR1 and CDR2 are DFQATT and SNEGSKA (reference sequence). The CDR3 is 14 residues long. The CDR3 region is CSASDSQGNTEAFF. The CDR3 nucleotides read TGCAGTGCTAGTGATAGCCAGGGGAACACTGAAGCTTTCTTT.